This T cell receptor beta chain was documented in a study of regulatory T cells in long-lasting Graves disease (dated by TCRdb to the early 2020s). Broadly, across the study: Antithyroid drugs had been taken for less than 3 months by newly diagnosed Graves' disease patients. Peripheral blood TCR sequencing and RNA sequencing compared persistent Graves' disease patients with newly diagnosed Graves' disease patients. The study was registered as a clinical trial and conducted in China. A total of approximately 35 samples were covered by TCR sequencing, comprising some 13 persistent and around 20 newly diagnosed Graves' disease patients.

Taken from the germline V gene (reference sequence), the CDR1 and CDR2 loops are DFQATT and SNEGSKA. V is pruned by 6 bases and J by 3 bases, leaving 12 bases of the junction without a gene match. Including cysteine and phenylalanine, the CDR3 has 17 amino acids. Only the CDR3 DNA stays, 51 bases, in frame from base 1. Beyond this particular receptor, the publication reports: Only peripheral blood was studied, because thyroid tissue, the primary lesion, was inaccessible. Persistent disease showed preferential use of TRBV28, TRBJ1-2 and TRBJ2-5, whereas newly diagnosed disease favored TRBV20-1 and TRBJ2-1. Lower TCR Shannon entropy and fewer highly expanded clones were observed in persistent Graves' disease patients than in newly diagnosed patients, which suggested clonal expansion. The small sample size was acknowledged by the authors as a limitation that may reduce accuracy. Persistent patients shared more public clonotypes among themselves (2,741) than newly diagnosed patients did (roughly 910). Sequencing and analysis were restricted to the TCR beta chain.

Libraries were prepared through multiplex PCR. The reads were generated on an Illumina HiSeq 4000. CDR3 regions were amplified by Arm-PCR with iRepertoire HTBI primers to construct TCR beta libraries. Before sequencing, the PCR products underwent gel purification. On the study's bioinformatics: A total of some 65 TRBV and under 15 TRBJ segments were identified across samples and were used for gene usage analysis of CDR3 amino acid clonotypes. COPE and FqMerger were used to merge filtered high-quality paired reads into contigs. BLAST was used to align contigs to IMGT TRBV, TRBD and TRBJ reference genes, with CDR3 defined following IMGT. Any clonotype with a frequency above 0.1% was classified as a highly expanded clone. Shannon entropy served as the measure of repertoire diversity, while the Gini coefficient captured V-J evenness. A clonotype found in more than one individual was treated as public. The public reads were quality trimmed at Q25 with fastp and then assembled into clones with MiXCR by TCRdb, keeping productive beta chains. Here each entry gathers all rows of one CDR3 protein and keeps the most common genes and DNA. Clone size and V and J calls follow TCRdb, not the original study. For this sample the table gives 400,000 to 550,000 distinct CDR3 sequences, of which roughly 15% were detected only once. The ten biggest clones cover roughly 10% of the sample.

The time point label on this specimen signifies: newly diagnosed GD, antithyroid drugs for less than 3 months. For both TCR sequencing and RNA sequencing, RNA was extracted from PBMCs using TRIzol. The diagnosis of Graves' disease was made according to American Thyroid Association guidelines. Recruitment of patients was carried out at an endocrinology department in Xi'an, China. Each patient gave about 8.1 milliliters of peripheral blood, collected in an EDTA anticoagulant tube. Ficoll Paque Plus density gradient separation was used to isolate PBMCs, and no further T cell sorting was done. An Agilent 2100 Bioanalyzer and agarose gel were used to assess RNA quality, and a NanoDrop 2000 was used to measure RNA concentration. This clonotype occurred many times. The target of this receptor is not known. Nothing much larger sits one base from this clone, and base qualities are not available. This same sample was also taken into another study, of T cells in Graves' hyperthyroidism and ophthalmopathy. That second publication adds: Stable Graves' hyperthyroidism was defined as the absence of progression to ophthalmopathy over 18 months of follow-up. Hyperthyroidism patients were newly diagnosed, had a disease duration of under 2 months, and were aged 18 to 65 years. The study excluded patients with uncontrolled infections, other autoimmune diseases, pregnancy or lactation. Clinical symptoms, serum thyroxine and TRAb, thyroid ultrasound, and orbital computed tomography formed the basis for the diagnoses. For the first round of RT-PCR on the TCR CDR3, the HTBI primer set was used together with the Qiagen OneStep RT-PCR kit. Blood samples also contained most of the expanded thyroid clonotypes (frequency above 0.001), which suggests that blood repertoires may reflect thyroid immune responses. A 13 V-J signature model separated ophthalmopathy from stable hyperthyroidism, with approximately 87% sensitivity and around 84% specificity in cross-validation and 80%/75% in testing. In validation, progression to ophthalmopathy was predicted by the model with roughly 71% sensitivity and 72% to 85% specificity, a median of approximately 6.5 months before onset. TCR V-J signatures able to tell the groups apart were searched for in a discovery cohort of 95 or so patients, of whom around 43 had Graves' ophthalmopathy and 55 to 60 had stable Graves' hyperthyroidism. Prospective prediction of ophthalmopathy was tested in an independent validation cohort of 18 to 20 hyperthyroidism patients and around 16 patients who later progressed to ophthalmopathy. For training and testing, the 95 to 100 patients in the discovery cohort were randomly divided in a 7:3 ratio. In about 6 Graves' hyperthyroidism patients, the study also compared T-cell repertoires from thyroid tissue with T-cell repertoires from blood. Following sampling, methimazole starting at 30 mg daily was given to hyperthyroidism patients, and high-dose intravenous methylprednisolone was given to ophthalmopathy patients. Libraries were constructed in a second round of multiplex PCR, after which size selection and purification were carried out. Sequencing of the libraries was done on an Illumina HiSeq2000 using paired-end 100 bp reads. SOAPnuke was used to process the raw data, removing reads that contained adapters or uncalled bases, had a mean Phred below 15, or lacked an exact match to the constant primer or identifier. COPE v1.2.5 was used to merge the high-quality paired reads, and each unique nucleotide sequence was defined as a clonotype. MiTCR v1.1 was used to align clonotypes to the IMGT TRBV, TRBD and TRBJ reference segments. The analysis included only V-J combinations with a frequency above 0.0001, which together covered about 99% of the repertoires. The TCS score was defined as F50 (clonal expansion) divided by E x V (chaos), with BLOSUM62-based TCRdist calculated between CDR3 peptides within each V-J. Welch's t-statistics and random forest reduced 500 to 550 V-J features to roughly 13, which were used in a naive Bayes classifier (R e1071). Sample size was not statistically predetermined, and blinding of investigators to group allocation was not performed. TCR Vbeta CDR3 sequencing of 120 to 150 peripheral blood samples (under 45 ophthalmopathy, 75 hyperthyroidism and 17 progressor patients) is reported in the paper.

The V and J segments used are TRBV20-1 and TRBJ2-2; 11 bases in the junction line up with TRBD2. The receptor comes from a woman aged 25 to 39 with Graves disease. Donor details come from another sample of the same person, matched by shared clones. Sequencing used peripheral blood mononuclear cells (PBMCs), obtained at new diagnosis, from a patient treated with antithyroid drugs. The DNA is TGCAGTGCCGAAGACCTTAGCGGGAGGGCCGACACCGGGGAGCTGTTTTTT. Translated, this is CSAEDLSGRADTGELFF.